These 10 T cell receptor beta chains were all obtained from the same sample, sequenced in a study of blood T cell dynamics during melanoma immunotherapy. Time point denoted: pre-treatment baseline. The repertoire was sequenced with immunoSEQ multiplex PCR; TCRdb's copy has only in-frame clones and lacks some. The sample contains approximately 6,000 clones, around 90% of which appear only once. The source was cell-free DNA from blood, collected from a patient treated with checkpoint blockade. The receptor set was obtained from a human donor with melanoma.

The rearrangement links TRBV7-2 to TRBJ2-1, with a tentative D call TRBD2 (6 bases). V dropped 3 bases and J dropped 7 bases, with 10 bases sitting between them. This CDR3 spans 13 amino acids. Germline-derived CDR1 and CDR2 are SGHTA and FQGNSA. CDR3 in DNA: TGTGCCAGCAGCTTGAGTGGGAGGAATGAGCAGTTCTTC. Its translation: CASSLSGRNEQFF.

The chain employs TRBV7-9 and TRBJ2-2; D is unclear. With 4 bases removed from V and 4 bases from J, the gap between germline ends came to 7 bases. Germline CDR1 is SEHNR and CDR2 is FQNEAQ (reference sequence). This CDR3 has 13 amino acids. The CDR3 protein is CASSYLGTGELFF. The CDR3 DNA reads as TGTGCCAGCAGCTATCTGGGCACCGGGGAGCTGTTTTTT. The whole variable domain, remainder taken from reference TRBV7-9 and TRBJ2-2, is DTGVSQNPRHKITKRGQNVTFRCDPISEHNRLYWYRQTLGQGPEFLTYFQNEAQLEKSRLLSDRFSAERPKGSFSTLEIQRTEQGDSAMYLCASSYLGTGELFFGEGSRLTVL.

The chain uses TRBV5-1 and TRBJ1-3; TRBD1 agrees at 9 bases. Germline-derived CDR1 and CDR2 are SGHRS and YFSETQ. This CDR3 region has 15 residues. Losses at the gene ends were 3 bases for V and 4 bases for J; bases not matched to a gene: 5. CDR3 nucleotides: TGCGCCAGCAGCTCGACAGGGGGAATCGGAAACACCATATATTTT. Translation: CASSSTGGIGNTIYF.

This chain connects TRBV5-1 to TRBJ1-1; TRBD1 matches 7 bases. This CDR3 is 15 amino acids long. Germline loops: CDR1 SGHRS, CDR2 YFSETQ. Trimming cost V 2 bases and J 8 bases; bases outside gene matches: 12. CDR3 DNA sequence: TGCGCCAGCAGCTTAGCCGGGACAGCGACAGGAGAAGCTTTCTTT. Protein sequence: CASSLAGTATGEAFF.

The V gene is TRBV5-1, the J gene TRBJ2-1; TRBD2 matches 10 bases. CDR3 length equals 18 residues. Germline-derived CDR1 and CDR2 are SGHRS and YFSETQ. The J segment lost 0 bases and the V segment lost 4 bases, leaving 10 bases of the junction unmatched. The CDR3 sequence is CASSGRLAGRSSYNEQFF. In DNA, the CDR3 is TGCGCCAGCAGCGGCCGACTAGCGGGTCGGAGCTCCTACAATGAGCAGTTCTTC.

CDR3 in amino acids: CASSLAGSRETQYF. CDR3 sequence (DNA): TGTGCCAGCAGCTTAGCGGGCTCCCGAGAGACCCAGTACTTC. The chain joins TRBV7-2 to TRBJ2-5, with D unresolved. Trimming left V 0 bases short and J 4 bases short, with 9 bases between. Germline values: CDR1 SGHTA, CDR2 FQGNSA. The CDR3 has 14 residues.

The rearrangement uses TRBV5-1 and TRBJ2-5; TRBD2 might be the D (6 bases). The germline CDR1 and CDR2 sequences are SGHRS and YFSETQ. The CDR3 runs 14 residues. V lost 0 bases and J lost 4, with 10 bases in between. CDR3 nucleotide sequence: TGCGCCAGCAGCTTGGAGGCGGAGGGAGAGACCCAGTACTTC. Translating it yields CASSLEAEGETQYF.

This chain joins TRBV27 and TRBJ2-1; 8 nucleotides agree with TRBD2. Germline assignment: CDR1 MNHEY and CDR2 SMNVEV (reference sequence). This CDR3 is 15 amino acids long. Trimming took 2 bases from V and 8 from J; bases not matched to a gene: 8. This CDR3 reads CASSLGAGGGDEQFF. The CDR3 DNA reads TGTGCCAGCAGTTTAGGCGCGGGGGGTGGCGATGAGCAGTTCTTC.

The J gene is TRBJ2-5, the V gene TRBV10-3; TRBD2 agrees at 10 bases. J lost 5 bases, V lost 5 bases, and 2 bases had no gene match. This CDR3 contains 13 residues. CDR1 is ENHRY and CDR2 is SYGVKD in the germline V gene. The CDR3 is CAISWTSGETQYF. The CDR3 DNA reads TGTGCCATCAGTTGGACTAGCGGTGAGACCCAGTACTTC.

This chain links TRBV4-1 with TRBJ2-7, with unresolved D. The germline V gene encodes CDR1 MGHRA and CDR2 YSYEKL. The CDR3 has 16 residues. The V end lost 0 bases, the J end lost 6 bases, and 18 bases lay between the germline ends. The CDR3 here is CASSQEVPPLLGEQYF. The CDR3 nucleotides read TGCGCCAGCAGCCAAGAGGTGCCACCCCTATTGGGCGAGCAGTACTTC.